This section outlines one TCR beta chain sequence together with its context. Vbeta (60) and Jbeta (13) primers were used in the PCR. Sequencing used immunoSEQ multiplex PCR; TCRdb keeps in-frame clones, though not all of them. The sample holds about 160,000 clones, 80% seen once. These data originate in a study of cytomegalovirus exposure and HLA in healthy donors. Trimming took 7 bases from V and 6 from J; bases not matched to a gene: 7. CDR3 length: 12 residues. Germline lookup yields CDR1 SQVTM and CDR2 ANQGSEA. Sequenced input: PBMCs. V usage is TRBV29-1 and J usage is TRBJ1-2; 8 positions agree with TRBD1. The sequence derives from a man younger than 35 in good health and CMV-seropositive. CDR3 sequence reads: CSAATGDDGYTF. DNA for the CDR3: TGCAGCGCCGCGACAGGGGATGATGGCTACACCTTC. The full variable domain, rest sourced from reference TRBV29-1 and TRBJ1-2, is SAVISQKPSRDICQRGTSLTIQCQVDSQVTMMFWYRQQPGQSLTLIATANQGSEATYESGFVIDKFPISRPNLTFSTLTVSNMSPEDSSIYLCSAATGDDGYTFGSGTRLTVV.